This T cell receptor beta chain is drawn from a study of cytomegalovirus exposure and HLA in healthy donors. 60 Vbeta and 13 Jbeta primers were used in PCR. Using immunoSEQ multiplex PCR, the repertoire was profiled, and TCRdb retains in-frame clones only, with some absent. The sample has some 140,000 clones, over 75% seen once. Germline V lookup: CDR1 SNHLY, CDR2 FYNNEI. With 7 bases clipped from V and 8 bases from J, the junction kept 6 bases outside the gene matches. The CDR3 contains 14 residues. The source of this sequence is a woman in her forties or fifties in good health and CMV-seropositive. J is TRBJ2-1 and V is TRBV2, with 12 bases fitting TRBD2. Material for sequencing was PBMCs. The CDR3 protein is CASKLAGGRDEQFF. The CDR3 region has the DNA TGTGCCAGCAAACTAGCGGGGGGCAGGGATGAGCAGTTCTTC.